This T cell receptor (beta chain) was identified in a study of blood T cell repertoires in COVID-19. As for the study in general: The samples span acute and convalescent COVID-19 from the United States, Italy and Spain. T cells, B-cell-depleted T cells, or PBMCs supplied cDNA or gDNA.

In the study's own analysis: Reference gene primers were amplified, and this amplification served to estimate nucleated cell counts. Sequencing used immunoSEQ multiplex PCR; TCRdb keeps in-frame clones, though not all of them. Clonal size and the V and J genes are those of that table, whereas D and trimming came from the DNA. The top ten hold around 8.1% of the sample, which has about 160,000 clones, 75% to 85% seen once. Enrolment of Seattle patients took place during active infection, and they were followed longitudinally. This CDR3 contains 12 residues. V gave up 4 bases and J gave up 10 bases, with 11 bases separating them. Germline V CDR1 and CDR2: SGHDN, FVKESK.

Material for sequencing was peripheral blood. This receptor was taken from a woman aged 55-69 years with COVID-19, enrolled during active disease. The V gene is TRBV14, the J gene TRBJ1-5; the D gene is possibly TRBD1 (5 bases). The CDR3 protein is CASSPPGGPQHF. CDR3 nucleotide sequence: TGTGCCAGCAGCCCTCCGGGGGGACCCCAGCATTTT.